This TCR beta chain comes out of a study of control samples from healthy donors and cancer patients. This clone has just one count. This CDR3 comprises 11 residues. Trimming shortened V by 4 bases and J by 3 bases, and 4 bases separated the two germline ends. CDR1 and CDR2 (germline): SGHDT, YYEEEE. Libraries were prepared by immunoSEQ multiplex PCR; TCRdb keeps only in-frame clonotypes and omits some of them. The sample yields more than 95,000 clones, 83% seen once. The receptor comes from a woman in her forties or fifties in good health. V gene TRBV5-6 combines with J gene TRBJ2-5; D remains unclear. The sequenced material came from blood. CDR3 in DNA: TGTGCCAGCAGCCTGAAAGAGACCCAGTACTTC. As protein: CASSLKETQYF.